This TCR beta chain was identified in a study of blood T cell repertoires in COVID-19. Data came from immunoSEQ multiplex PCR; TCRdb stores just in-frame clones and leaves some out. The table includes about 180,000 clones, roughly three quarters detected once. This clone was seen more than once but under ten times. Trimming took 2 bases from V and 4 from J; bases not matched to a gene: 8. Germline CDR1 is SGHRS and CDR2 is YFSETQ. The CDR3 has 15 residues. Sequenced sample: PBMCs or T cells enriched from blood (not recorded which). V usage is TRBV5-1 and J usage is TRBJ1-2; 7 bases align to TRBD1. The receptor comes from a man between 60 and 75 years old who had been exposed to COVID-19. CDR3: CASSFDDRAFYGYTF. The DNA for the CDR3 is TGCGCCAGCAGCTTCGACGACAGGGCCTTCTATGGCTACACCTTC.